The rows below give T cell receptor beta chains drawn from one sample of a study of T cell responses to AZD1222 COVID-19 vaccine. Sequencing used immunoSEQ multiplex PCR; TCRdb keeps in-frame clones, though not all of them. The sample shows about 140,000 clones, 75% to 95% of them seen only once. The source material was peripheral blood, sampled on day 0 of AZD1222 vaccination. The origin of the receptors is an adult in good health. The CDR3 runs from the conserved cysteine through the conserved F or W. The D gene is left open where the match is weak. Rows give clone size only sometimes, using once, few, many, or a class for an expanded clone.

-	TRBV18	once	TRBJ1-6	TGTGCCAGCTCACCGATGGGATTGGGCTTAAATTCACCCCTCCACTTT	CASSPMGLGLNSPLHF
-	TRBV7-2	-	TRBJ2-7	TGTGCCAGCAGCTTAGAACAGGGACCTTACGAGCAGTACTTC	CASSLEQGPYEQYF
-	TRBV5-1	-	TRBJ1-1	TGCGCCAGCAGCCCGTGGGGGAGAACCACTGAAGCTTTCTTT	CASSPWGRTTEAFF
-	TRBV4-1	-	TRBJ2-3	TGCGCCAGCAGCCAAGAAGGACCCCCCGGAACCGGTACGCAGTATTTT	CASSQEGPPGTGTQYF
-	TRBV10-2	-	TRBJ1-1	TGCGCCAGCAAACCACCAAACCATTACACTGAAGCTTTCTTT	CASKPPNHYTEAFF
-	TRBV27	-	TRBJ1-5	TGTGCCAGCAGGGGAGGAAGTCAGGGCAATCAGCCCCAGCATTTT	CASRGGSQGNQPQHF
-	TRBV19	-	TRBJ1-6	TGTGCCAGTAGTCGGACAGCTTATAATTCACCCCTCCACTTT	CASSRTAYNSPLHF
-	TRBV4-2	-	TRBJ1-1	TGTGCCAGCAGCCAAGATCCCAGGGGAGGGAACACTGAAGCTTTCTTT	CASSQDPRGGNTEAFF
-	TRBV18	-	TRBJ2-3	TGTGCCAGCTCACTGATGAAGGTTCACACAGATACGCAGTATTTT	CASSLMKVHTDTQYF
-	TRBV2	-	TRBJ1-6	TGTGCCAGCAGTGAAAGAGACAGACACGCCGATAATTCACCCCTCCACTTT	CASSERDRHADNSPLHF
-	TRBV7-2	-	TRBJ1-1	TGTGCCAGCAGCTTACGGTCACTGAACACTGAAGCTTTCTTT	CASSLRSLNTEAFF
TRBD1	TRBV5-6	-	TRBJ1-5	TGTGCCAGCACAGATTCGGGACAGGGTGGCGGTCAGCCCCAGCATTTT	CASTDSGQGGGQPQHF
TRBD1	TRBV2	-	TRBJ1-1	TGTGCCAGCAGTCCCGGGACAGGGTTAGTTACTGAAGCTTTCTTT	CASSPGTGLVTEAFF
-	TRBV10-3	-	TRBJ1-1	TGTGCCATCAAAGGGACACTCGACACTGAAGCTTTCTTT	CAIKGTLDTEAFF
-	TRBV7-6	once	TRBJ2-5	TGTGCCAGCAGCTTAGGGGGCGAAGGGACCCAGTACTTC	CASSLGGEGTQYF
TRBD1	TRBV11-1	-	TRBJ2-7	TGTGCCAGCAGCTTAGCCTCGGGACAGATACTCCTCTACGAGCAGTACTTC	CASSLASGQILLYEQYF
TRBD2	TRBV11-3	-	TRBJ2-1	TGTGCCAGCACCCCCGGCGGGAGCGGAAATGAGCAGTTCTTC	CASTPGGSGNEQFF